The 14 T cell receptor beta chains below all came from one sample that was sequenced in a study of Graves' ophthalmopathy and Graves' hyperthyroidism. Amplifying from RNA transcripts, the study obtained TCR beta CDR3 regions. The workflow started with a first-round RT-PCR run with HTBI primers and then moved on to a second-round multiplex PCR. Via MiXCR, TCRdb re-called the multiplex PCR reads, giving one row per CDR3 protein. The sample yields 200,000 to 300,000 distinct CDR3 sequences, around 42% seen once. The material sequenced was peripheral blood. The receptors come from an adult man with Graves' ophthalmopathy.

This clonotype was counted only a few times. The rearrangement joins TRBV6-4 to TRBJ1-5; D perhaps matches TRBD1 (6 bases). This CDR3 contains 15 residues. Looked up from germline, CDR1 is MRHNA and CDR2 is SNTAGT. V lost 6 bases and J 0 bases, leaving 12 bases between the germline ends. The CDR3, as DNA: TGTGCCAGCAGGCCCGGGACACCTAGCAATCAGCCCCAGCATTTT. This translates into CASRPGTPSNQPQHF.

Regarding this clonotype: Relative to the germline gene, one junction end is altered; a read error may explain this. CDR3 loop: CASSPRTGRGDEQYF. CDR3 DNA sequence: TGTGCTAGCAGCCCCCGGACAGGTAGAGGGGACGAGCAGTACTTC. The chain combines TRBV7-9 with TRBJ2-7, with 7 bases lining up with TRBD1. Germline loops: CDR1 SEHNR, CDR2 FQNEAQ (reference sequence). This CDR3 has 15 residues.

The chain uses TRBV2 and TRBJ1-2, with D tentatively TRBD1 (5 bases). This CDR3 has 13 amino acids. The V gene's germline CDR1 is SNHLY and CDR2 FYNNEI. V lost 4 bases and J lost 4, with 10 bases in between. The chain's CDR3 is CASSVGLVYGYTF. In nucleotides, the CDR3 is TGTGCCAGCAGTGTGGGACTGGTCTATGGCTACACCTTC.

This clonotype has only one observation. The chain joins TRBV7-3 to TRBJ2-2, with TRBD2 matching over 7 bases. V lost 2 bases to trimming and J lost 7 bases; unmatched junction nucleotides: 7. The CDR3 is made up of 15 amino acids. In germline, CDR1 is SGHTA, CDR2 FQGTGA. The CDR3 reads CASSLLGLPGGELFF. CDR3 nucleotides: TGTGCCAGCAGCTTATTGGGACTACCGGGCGGGGAGCTGTTTTTT.

This clonotype was observed a handful of times. The chain couples TRBV4-1 to TRBJ1-2; D remains ambiguous. There are 14 residues in the CDR3. Germline V CDR1 and CDR2: MGHRA, YSYEKL. Trimming pared 4 bases from V and 6 bases from J, leaving 15 bases between. The CDR3 reads CASSPTDIGNGYTF. The DNA for the CDR3 is TGCGCCAGCAGCCCAACCGACATCGGAAATGGCTACACCTTC.

This chain connects TRBV11-3 to TRBJ2-3; D ambiguous. The CDR3 has 14 residues. CDR1 is SGHNT, CDR2 YENEEA, per germline. V was pared by 11 bases and J by 2 bases, with 17 bases between. The CDR3 DNA reads as TGTGCCTGGAGTCTAAATCCTCCCACAGATACGCAGTATTTT. This gives the protein CAWSLNPPTDTQYF.

This clonotype was seen a few times. This chain joins TRBV10-2 and TRBJ2-7; the match to TRBD2 covers 8 bases. The V segment lost 7 bases and the J segment 3 bases; nucleotides outside the gene matches: 5. This CDR3 is built from 13 residues. Germline-derived CDR1 and CDR2 are WSHSY and SAAADI. CDR3 bases: TGCGCCAGCATTTCCGGGACTAGCTACGAGCAGTACTTC. The encoded protein is CASISGTSYEQYF.

This clonotype was detected only a few times. The chain carries TRBV10-3 and TRBJ1-4; TRBD1 matches at 7 bases. V lost 8 bases, J lost 8 bases, and 11 bases stayed unmatched. From germline, CDR1 is ENHRY and CDR2 SYGVKD. The CDR3 sequence is 14 residues long. The CDR3 nucleotides read TGTGCCATCGGAAAGACAGGGCAACAAGAAAAACTGTTTTTT. Its translation: CAIGKTGQQEKLFF.

The V call is TRBV2, the J call TRBJ1-1; 7 nucleotides align to TRBD1. The ends lost 3 bases at V and 5 bases at J; junction bases unmatched: 9. Per the germline V gene, CDR1 is SNHLY and CDR2 is FYNNEI. The CDR3 has 15 amino acids. The CDR3 sequence is CASSEGQSILTEAFF. CDR3 nucleotides: TGTGCCAGCAGTGAGGGACAGAGTATATTGACTGAAGCTTTCTTT.

The table lists this clonotype with a few counts. This chain uses TRBV10-3 with TRBJ1-5, with D unresolved. The germline V and J ends were trimmed by 3 bases and 0 bases, with 9 bases remaining between them. The CDR3 sequence is 15 residues long. From germline, CDR1 is ENHRY and CDR2 SYGVKD. The CDR3 DNA sequence: TGTGCCATCAGTGAAGGCGGGTATAGCAATCAGCCCCAGCATTTT. Translating gives CAISEGGYSNQPQHF.

The genes are TRBV12-3 or TRBV12-4 and TRBJ2-2; D tentatively fits TRBD1 or TRBD2 (5 bases each). With 10 bases removed from V and 6 bases from J, the gap between germline ends came to 12 bases. There are 12 residues in the CDR3. CDR3 nucleotide sequence: TGTGCCACTAGCCCAGGGTCCGGGGAGCTGTTTTTT. It is translated as CATSPGSGELFF.

The CDR3 region is CASSFPGANGYTF. The CDR3 region has the DNA TGTGCCAGCAGCTTTCCAGGAGCAAATGGCTACACCTTC. The rearrangement links TRBV7-9 to TRBJ1-2; D call uncertain. Looked up from germline, CDR1 is SEHNR and CDR2 is FQNEAQ (reference sequence). The germline V and J ends were trimmed by 3 bases and 6 bases, with 11 bases remaining between them. The CDR3 is made up of 13 amino acids.

The chain combines TRBV7-2 with TRBJ2-5; unclear D gene. The CDR3 totals 14 residues. V gave up 5 bases and J gave up 5 bases, with 15 bases separating them. Germline V gene lookup returns CDR1 SGHTA and CDR2 FQGNSA. CDR3 in DNA: TGTGCCAGCAGCCCCCCCGGGTTCGCGGAGACCCAGTACTTC. Amino acid sequence: CASSPPGFAETQYF.

V usage is TRBV6-6 and J usage is TRBJ2-7; possibly TRBD1 for D (6 bases). The CDR3 has 13 amino acids. Trimming removed 5 bases at V and 5 bases at J, with 13 bases between. Germline V CDR1 and CDR2: MNHNY, SVGAGI (reference sequence). CDR3 sequence reads: CASSRTGSHEQYF. CDR3 DNA sequence: TGTGCCAGCAGTCGAACAGGGTCCCACGAGCAGTACTTC.